This T cell receptor (beta chain) was sequenced for a study of blood T cell repertoires in COVID-19. About the research overall: The origin of the acute and convalescent COVID-19 samples was the United States, Italy and Spain. T cells, B-cell-depleted T cells, or PBMCs provided the cDNA or gDNA that served as material.

In the original processing: Estimation of nucleated cell counts relied on the amplification of reference gene primers. Sequencing used immunoSEQ multiplex PCR; TCRdb keeps in-frame clones, though not all of them. V and J calls and clone size are copied from that table; D and trimming were computed from the DNA. The table records about 280,000 clones, approximately 85% of them present only once. The source of this sequence is a man between 18 and 35 years old with active or convalescent COVID-19. The specimen sequenced was peripheral blood.

Here the CDR3 DNA reads TGTGCTAGTGCCTCCTCGGACAGCTATCAGCCCCAGCATTTT. Its translation is CASASSDSYQPQHF. The V and J genes are TRBV12-5 and TRBJ1-5, with D perhaps matching TRBD1 (6 bases). The CDR3 is made up of 14 amino acids. V shed 7 bases and J shed 5 bases, with 15 bases lying between them. The germline CDR1 and CDR2 sequences are LGHNT and FRNRAP.